One sample yielded the 12 T cell receptor beta chains listed below, sequenced in a study of T cells after posttransplantation cyclophosphamide. A marrow graft followed busulfan-fludarabine conditioning, with cyclophosphamide on days +3 and +4. Profiled with immunoSEQ multiplex PCR; TCRdb holds only in-frame clones, not every one. There are about 20,000 clones in the sample; 70% to 85% occur only once, and 25% to 35% lies in the top ten. The sequences come from PBMCs, collected after an allogeneic stem cell transplant with post-transplant cyclophosphamide. The receptors stem from a young adult male patient who received an allogeneic stem cell transplant from a related donor, was CMV-positive, and had acute GVHD only. Some T cells could come from the graft donor.

The chain links TRBV5-1 to TRBJ2-5; 8 bases map to TRBD1. J lost 5 bases, V lost 3 bases, and 6 bases had no gene match. Germline V gene sequence: CDR1 SGHRS, CDR2 YFSETQ. The CDR3 has 14 amino acids. The CDR3 region is CASSSGQDLETQYF. CDR3 DNA sequence: TGCGCCAGCAGCTCGGGACAGGACCTGGAGACCCAGTACTTC.

The chain employs TRBV5-4 and TRBJ2-2; 10 bases map to TRBD2. Germline CDR1 and CDR2: SGHNT and YYREEE (reference sequence). The CDR3 is 15 residues long. Trimming at V came to 5 bases and at J to 6 bases, leaving 7 bases not matched to a gene. The DNA of the CDR3 is TGTGCCAGCAGAAGTAGCGGGGGGACCGCCGGGGAGCTGTTTTTT. Translating gives CASRSSGGTAGELFF.

This chain links TRBV7-2 with TRBJ2-7; 8 bases fit TRBD2. CDR3 length: 14 residues. Germline CDR1 and CDR2: SGHTA and FQGNSA. Trimming removed 5 bases from V and 2 bases from J; junction bases left unmatched: 5. DNA for the CDR3: TGTGCCAGCAGCCCGGGGGGGGGAACCTACGAGCAGTACTTC. Protein product: CASSPGGGTYEQYF.

V usage is TRBV12-5 and J usage is TRBJ2-5; D might be TRBD2 (7 bases). The V end was cut by 2 bases, the J end by 1 base, with 23 bases between. CDR1 and CDR2 (germline): LGHNT, FRNRAP. This CDR3 spans 19 amino acids. CDR3 bases: TGTGCTAGTGGTTTGCCATCCTGGGGAGGGGGACCTATCCAAGAGACCCAGTACTTC. Translating gives CASGLPSWGGGPIQETQYF. Drawing the rest from reference TRBV12-5 and TRBJ2-5, the complete variable domain is DARVTQTPRHKVTEMGQEVTMRCQPILGHNTVFWYRQTMMQGLELLAYFRNRAPLDDSGMPKDRFSAEMPDATLATLKIQPSEPRDSAVYFCASGLPSWGGGPIQETQYFGPGTRLLVL.

This clone was observed many times. The chain recombines TRBV27 with TRBJ2-1; D possibly corresponds to TRBD1 (6 bases). The germline CDR1 and CDR2 sequences are MNHEY and SMNVEV (reference sequence). Trimming left V 2 bases short and J 0 bases short, with 14 bases between. This CDR3 comprises 17 residues. This chain's CDR3 is CASSLGWGRSSYNEQFF. In DNA form, the CDR3 reads TGTGCCAGCAGTTTAGGTTGGGGGCGGAGCTCCTACAATGAGCAGTTCTTC.

This chain joins TRBV5-6 and TRBJ2-7, with TRBD1 matching 7 bases. This CDR3 spans 15 amino acids. Germline CDR1 SGHDT, CDR2 YYEEEE. With 4 bases clipped from V and 4 bases from J, the junction kept 11 bases outside the gene matches. The CDR3 bases are TGTGCCAGCAGCCTATATGACAGGGTTCCATACGAGCAGTACTTC. This sequence encodes CASSLYDRVPYEQYF.

This chain uses TRBV4-1 with TRBJ1-5, with D perhaps TRBD1 (6 bases). CDR1 MGHRA and CDR2 YSYEKL come from the germline V gene. Trimming shortened V by 1 base and J by 0 bases, and 19 bases separated the two germline ends. CDR3 size: 19 residues. DNA of the CDR3: TGCGCCAGCAGCCAAGTTGGCTCTAGGGGGGGTTATAGCAATCAGCCCCAGCATTTT. Translating it yields CASSQVGSRGGYSNQPQHF.

The chain links TRBV4-3 to TRBJ2-3, with D perhaps matching TRBD2 (6 bases). Germline V gives CDR1 LGHNA, CDR2 YSLEER. The V and J ends lost 4 bases and 1 base respectively, with 12 bases between them. This CDR3 comprises 15 residues. In nucleotides, the CDR3 is TGCGCCAGCAGCCTTCACGGCGGGGGCACAGATACGCAGTATTTT. It codes for CASSLHGGGTDTQYF.

V gene TRBV4-1 combines with J gene TRBJ2-7; 7 positions agree with TRBD2. The ends lost 4 bases at V and 1 base at J; junction bases unmatched: 7. The CDR3 totals 15 residues. The germline gives CDR1 MGHRA, CDR2 YSYEKL. CDR3 sequence: CASSREFGGSYEQYF. CDR3 nucleotide sequence: TGCGCCAGCAGCCGAGAATTCGGGGGGTCCTACGAGCAGTACTTC.

This clone appeared a few times. The CDR3 DNA is TGTGCCAGCAGTCCTTACAGGGACAACAATCAGCCCCAGCATTTT. As protein: CASSPYRDNNQPQHF. The V gene is TRBV6-5, the J gene TRBJ1-5; TRBD1 might be the D (6 bases). V lost 5 bases and J 3 bases, leaving 14 bases between the germline ends. CDR1 MNHEY and CDR2 SVGAGI come from the germline V gene. This CDR3 is 15 amino acids long.

J is TRBJ1-2 and V is TRBV6-1, with TRBD1 matching 10 bases. Germline loops: CDR1 MNHNS, CDR2 SASEGT. Trimming took 3 bases from V and 3 from J; bases not matched to a gene: 4. This CDR3 spans 15 amino acids. The DNA for the CDR3 is TGTGCCAGCAGTGAGGGGGGACAGGGGTACTATGGCTACACCTTC. The encoded protein is CASSEGGQGYYGYTF.

This chain links TRBV6-1 with TRBJ1-1; D perhaps matches TRBD1 (6 bases). Trimming took 5 bases from V and 1 from J, leaving 14 bases between them. Looked up from germline, CDR1 is MNHNS and CDR2 is SASEGT. CDR3 length: 15 residues. The CDR3 is CASSIQDRTNTEAFF. In DNA form, the CDR3 reads TGTGCCAGCAGTATACAGGACAGAACGAACACTGAAGCTTTCTTT.